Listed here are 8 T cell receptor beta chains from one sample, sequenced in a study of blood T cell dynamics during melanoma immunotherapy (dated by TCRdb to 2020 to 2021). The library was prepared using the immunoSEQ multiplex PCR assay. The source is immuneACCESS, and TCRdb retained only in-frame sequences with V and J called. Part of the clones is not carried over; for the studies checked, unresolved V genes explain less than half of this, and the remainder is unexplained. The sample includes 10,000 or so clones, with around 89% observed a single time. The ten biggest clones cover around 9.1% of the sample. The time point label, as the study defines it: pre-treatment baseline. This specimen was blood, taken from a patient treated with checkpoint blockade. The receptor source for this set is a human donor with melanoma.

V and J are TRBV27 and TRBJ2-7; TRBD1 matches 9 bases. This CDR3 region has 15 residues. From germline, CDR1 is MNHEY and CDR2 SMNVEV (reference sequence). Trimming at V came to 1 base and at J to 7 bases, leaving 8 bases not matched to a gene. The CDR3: CASSLYNRGRGEQYF. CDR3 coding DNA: TGTGCCAGCAGTTTATACAACAGGGGGCGGGGGGAGCAGTACTTC.

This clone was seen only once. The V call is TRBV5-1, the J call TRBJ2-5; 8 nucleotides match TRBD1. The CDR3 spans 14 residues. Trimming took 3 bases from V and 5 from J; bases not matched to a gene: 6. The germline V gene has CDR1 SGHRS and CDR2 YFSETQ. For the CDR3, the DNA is TGCGCCAGCAGCTCGGGACAGGTGGGGGAGACCCAGTACTTC. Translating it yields CASSSGQVGETQYF.

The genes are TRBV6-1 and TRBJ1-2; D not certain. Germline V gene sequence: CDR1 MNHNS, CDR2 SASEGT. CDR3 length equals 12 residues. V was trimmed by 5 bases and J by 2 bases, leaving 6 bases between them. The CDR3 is CASSPRNYGYTF. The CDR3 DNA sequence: TGTGCCAGCAGTCCCAGAAACTATGGCTACACCTTC.

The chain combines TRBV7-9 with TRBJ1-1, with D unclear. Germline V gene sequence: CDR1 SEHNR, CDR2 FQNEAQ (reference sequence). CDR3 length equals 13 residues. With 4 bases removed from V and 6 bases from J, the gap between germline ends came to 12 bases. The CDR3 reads CASSWLQDSEAFF. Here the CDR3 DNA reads TGTGCCAGCAGCTGGCTTCAGGACTCTGAAGCTTTCTTT.

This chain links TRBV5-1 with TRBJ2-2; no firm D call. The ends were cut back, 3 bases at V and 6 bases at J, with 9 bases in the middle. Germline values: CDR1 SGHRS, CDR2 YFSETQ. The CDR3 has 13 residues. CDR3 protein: CASSSLGPGELFF. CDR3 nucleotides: TGCGCCAGCAGCTCCTTAGGACCCGGGGAGCTGTTTTTT.

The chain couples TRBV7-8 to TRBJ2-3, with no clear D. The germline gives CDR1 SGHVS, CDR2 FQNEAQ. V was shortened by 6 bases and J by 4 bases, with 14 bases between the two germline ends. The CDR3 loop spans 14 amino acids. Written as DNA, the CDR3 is TGTGCCAGCAGGATGAGATTCTCGGCAGATACGCAGTATTTT. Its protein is CASRMRFSADTQYF.

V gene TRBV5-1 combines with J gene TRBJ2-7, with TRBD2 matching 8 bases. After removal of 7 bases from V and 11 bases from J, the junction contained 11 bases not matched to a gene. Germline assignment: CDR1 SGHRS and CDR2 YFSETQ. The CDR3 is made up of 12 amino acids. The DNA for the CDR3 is TGCGCCAGCGACAAGGGGCGGGAGGTCAAGTACGTC. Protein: CASDKGREVKYV.

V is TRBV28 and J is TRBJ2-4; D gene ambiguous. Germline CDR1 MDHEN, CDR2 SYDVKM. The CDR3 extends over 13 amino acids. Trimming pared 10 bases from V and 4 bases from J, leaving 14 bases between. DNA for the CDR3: TGTGCCACCCTCGTAACCCCAAAAAACATTCAGTACTTC. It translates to CATLVTPKNIQYF. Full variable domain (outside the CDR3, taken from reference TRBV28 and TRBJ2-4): DVKVTQSSRYLVKRTGEKVFLECVQDMDHENMFWYRQDPGLGLRLIYFSYDVKMKEKGDIPEGYSVSREKKERFSLILESASTNQTSMYLCATLVTPKNIQYFGAGTRLSVL.